Presented here are 9 T cell receptor beta chains from one specimen sequenced in a study of shared clonotypes between healthy human individuals. Data came from immunoSEQ multiplex PCR; TCRdb stores just in-frame clones and leaves some out. Here the sample spans about 1 million clones, around 76% being singletons. Specimen: memory CD4+ T cells sorted from blood. The subset is: CD45RA-negative fraction. The receptors come from a man between 18 and 35 years old in good health.

V is TRBV30 and J is TRBJ2-3; D uncertain. Germline values: CDR1 GTSNPN, CDR2 SVGIG (reference sequence). The CDR3 sequence is 10 residues long. CDR3 in amino acids: CATGRDTQYF. CDR3 DNA: TGTGCTACCGGGCGGGATACGCAGTATTTT.

This clone was counted a few times. This sequence joins TRBV30 and TRBJ2-7; unclear D gene. The CDR3 length is 11 residues. Germline assignment: CDR1 GTSNPN and CDR2 SVGIG (reference sequence). V was clipped by 7 bases and J by 1 base, with 8 bases between them. The CDR3 sequence: CASKRSYEQYF. CDR3 coding DNA: TGTGCCTCGAAACGGTCCTACGAGCAGTACTTC.

The chain is built from TRBV5-1 and TRBJ1-4, with D possibly TRBD1 on 6 matching bases. Deletions cut 1 base from V and 7 bases from J, with 14 bases between. The CDR3 has 15 residues. From germline, CDR1 is SGHRS and CDR2 YFSETQ. The CDR3 DNA is TGCGCCAGCAGCTTGAGCGGGGGCGCCGGTGAAAAACTGTTTTTT. Its protein is CASSLSGGAGEKLFF.

The chain recombines TRBV28 with TRBJ1-3; a weak D match, TRBD1 (5 bases). The CDR3 extends over 19 amino acids. CDR1 and CDR2 (germline): MDHEN, SYDVKM. V lost 6 bases and J lost 4, with 28 bases in between. CDR3 DNA: TGTGCCAGCAGCATAATAGCCTCCACCTGGGGGACCGGGGGAAACACCATATATTTT. Translating gives CASSIIASTWGTGGNTIYF.

There are a few counts of this clone. This chain connects TRBV10-1 to TRBJ2-1; 7 bases align to TRBD2. Germline loops: CDR1 WNHNN, CDR2 SYGVQD (reference sequence). Losses at the gene ends were 5 bases for V and 9 bases for J; bases not matched to a gene: 10. The CDR3 is 14 amino acids. The CDR3 nucleotides are TGCGCCAGCAGTCTCCAGCGGGAATCTAGTGAGCAGTTCTTC. Protein sequence: CASSLQRESSEQFF.

This clone was observed a few times. The V gene is TRBV6-1, the J gene TRBJ1-2; 8 nucleotides agree with TRBD1. The V segment lost 4 bases and the J segment 13 bases; nucleotides outside the gene matches: 5. The CDR3 sequence is 11 residues long. Per the germline V gene, CDR1 is MNHNS and CDR2 is SASEGT. The CDR3 DNA follows: TGTGCCAGCAGTGTCGACAGGGGTTTCACCTTC. Protein product: CASSVDRGFTF.

J is TRBJ1-1 and V is TRBV10-3, with D possibly matching TRBD1 (5 bases). V was shortened by 1 base and J by 4 bases, with 16 bases between the two germline ends. Germline CDR1 and CDR2: ENHRY and SYGVKD. The CDR3 runs 16 residues. In DNA, the CDR3 is TGTGCCATCAGTGAGTTCCCGGGGAATGGGGGCACTGAAGCTTTCTTT. Its translation: CAISEFPGNGGTEAFF.

DNA of the CDR3: TGTGCCAGCAGCTTAACCAGGGTGGTCTCCTACGAGCAGTACTTC. The encoded protein is CASSLTRVVSYEQYF. The genes are TRBV11-2 and TRBJ2-7; D is perhaps TRBD1 (5 bases). CDR3 size: 15 residues. V dropped 2 bases and J dropped 0 bases, with 11 bases sitting between them. CDR1 is SGHAT, CDR2 FQNNGV, per germline. The full variable domain, completed using reference TRBV11-2 and TRBJ2-7, is EAGVAQSPRYKIIEKRQSVAFWCNPISGHATLYWYQQILGQGPKLLIQFQNNGVVDDSQLPKDRFSAERLKGVDSTLKIQPAKLEDSAVYLCASSLTRVVSYEQYFGPGTRLTVT.

This clone turned up a few times. The chain carries TRBV19 and TRBJ1-1; TRBD1 aligns across 7 bases. V gave up 6 bases and J gave up 4 bases; unmatched junction bases: 11. Germline assignment: CDR1 LNHDA and CDR2 SQIVND (reference sequence). CDR3 length: 15 amino acids. The CDR3 DNA follows: TGTGCCAGTAGACCGACAGGGACCATGACCACTGAAGCTTTCTTT. Translated: CASRPTGTMTTEAFF. The whole variable domain, remainder taken from reference TRBV19 and TRBJ1-1, is DGGITQSPKYLFRKEGQNVTLSCEQNLNHDAMYWYRQDPGQGLRLIYYSQIVNDFQKGDIAEGYSVSREKKESFPLTVTSAQKNPTAFYLCASRPTGTMTTEAFFGQGTRLTVV.